The 21 T cell receptor beta chains in this list originate from one sample, sequenced in a study of OX40 agonist ivuxolimab in advanced cancers. Sequencing used immunoSEQ multiplex PCR; TCRdb keeps in-frame clones, though not all of them. The repertoire holds fewer than 70,000 clones, 87% seen once, with roughly 17% in the top ten. The sequences come from CD4+ or CD8+ T cells sorted from blood, collected in a trial of the OX40 agonist ivuxolimab. Receptor source: an adult with an advanced solid tumor such as melanoma, head and neck, liver or kidney cancer.

CDR3 loop: CASSIDVSGFDYGYTF. CDR3 bases: TGTGCCAGTAGTATAGACGTTTCGGGCTTCGACTATGGCTACACCTTC. This chain joins TRBV19 and TRBJ1-2; D call uncertain. From germline, CDR1 is LNHDA and CDR2 SQIVND (reference sequence). Trimming removed 0 bases from V and 3 bases from J, with 14 bases in between. The CDR3 consists of 16 residues.

This rearrangement joins TRBV4-2 to TRBJ2-1; a weak D match, TRBD2 (5 bases). Looked up from germline, CDR1 is LGHNA and CDR2 is YNFKEQ. The CDR3 extends over 14 amino acids. Trimming shortened V by 0 bases and J by 12 bases, and 15 bases separated the two germline ends. CDR3 DNA sequence: TGTGCCAGCAGCCAAGAGGGGAGTCATCGGGGGCAGTTCTTC. Its translation is CASSQEGSHRGQFF.

The gene calls are TRBV7-2 and TRBJ2-1; D remains unclear. Germline values: CDR1 SGHTA, CDR2 FQGNSA. The V and J ends lost 7 bases and 0 bases respectively, with 7 bases between them. The CDR3 totals 13 residues. The CDR3 here is CASKQSSYNEQFF. The CDR3 bases are TGTGCCAGCAAACAAAGCTCCTACAATGAGCAGTTCTTC.

This clone is a singleton in its sample. This chain connects TRBV5-1 to TRBJ2-1, with 9 positions matching TRBD1. The CDR3 length is 17 residues. Trimming at V came to 4 bases and at J to 3 bases, leaving 11 bases not matched to a gene. Germline V gives CDR1 SGHRS, CDR2 YFSETQ. The CDR3 reads CASSMGAGTGIYNEQFF. The CDR3 region has the DNA TGCGCCAGCAGCATGGGGGCGGGGACAGGGATCTACAATGAGCAGTTCTTC.

CDR3: CASSLTSGLNYEQYF. Written as DNA, the CDR3 is TGTGCCAGCAGCCTGACTAGCGGCCTGAACTACGAGCAGTACTTC. J is TRBJ2-7 and V is TRBV9, with TRBD2 matching 9 bases. The CDR3 is 15 amino acids. CDR1 is SGDLS, CDR2 YYNGEE, per germline. The trim removed 4 bases at V and 3 bases at J, leaving 8 bases unmatched.

The chain has TRBV7-9 and TRBJ1-2; the D is unclear. The CDR3 has 15 residues. From germline, CDR1 is SEHNR and CDR2 FQNEAQ (reference sequence). Trimming removed 5 bases from V and 0 bases from J, with 13 bases in between. In DNA form, the CDR3 reads TGTGCCAGCAGCACCCACCAGGCAGCTAACTATGGCTACACCTTC. It encodes CASSTHQAANYGYTF.

This chain links TRBV19 with TRBJ2-7, with D unclear. Trimming took 3 bases from V and 2 from J, leaving 14 bases between them. CDR3 size: 15 residues. Germline V gives CDR1 LNHDA, CDR2 SQIVND (reference sequence). The CDR3 sequence: CASSILESPTYEQYF. The CDR3 nucleotides read TGTGCCAGTAGTATCCTTGAATCCCCTACCTACGAGCAGTACTTC. The complete variable domain, with remaining parts taken from reference TRBV19 and TRBJ2-7, reads DGGITQSPKYLFRKEGQNVTLSCEQNLNHDAMYWYRQDPGQGLRLIYYSQIVNDFQKGDIAEGYSVSREKKESFPLTVTSAQKNPTAFYLCASSILESPTYEQYFGPGTRLTVT.

This chain joins TRBV19 and TRBJ2-1; D is uncertain. This CDR3 has 13 residues. The V end was cut by 3 bases, the J end by 4 bases, with 7 bases between. Germline values: CDR1 LNHDA, CDR2 SQIVND (reference sequence). Here the CDR3 reads CASSMGSYNEQFF. CDR3 in DNA: TGTGCCAGTAGTATGGGTAGTTACAATGAGCAGTTCTTC.

The rearrangement uses TRBV19 and TRBJ2-1; tentative D call: TRBD2 (6 bases). The CDR3 spans 13 residues. In germline, CDR1 is LNHDA, CDR2 SQIVND (reference sequence). V lost 6 bases and J lost 7, with 13 bases in between. CDR3 region: CASSPGRRNEQFF. The CDR3 nucleotides read TGTGCCAGTAGCCCTGGGAGGCGGAATGAGCAGTTCTTC.

The genes are TRBV6-6 and TRBJ2-4; 7 bases agree with TRBD2. Unmatched junction bases numbered 4, after V lost 2 bases and J lost 3 bases. CDR1 is MNHNY, CDR2 SVGAGI, per germline (reference sequence). The CDR3 runs 15 residues. This CDR3 reads CASSYDGGGKNIQYF. CDR3 sequence (DNA): TGTGCCAGCAGTTACGATGGCGGGGGCAAAAACATTCAGTACTTC.

V gene TRBV9 combines with J gene TRBJ2-5; maybe TRBD1 (6 bases). CDR3 length: 15 residues. Germline V lookup: CDR1 SGDLS, CDR2 YYNGEE. Trimming shortened V by 0 bases and J by 4 bases, and 13 bases separated the two germline ends. In nucleotides, the CDR3 is TGTGCCAGCAGCGTAGCGGCAGGGGTCGGAGAGACCCAGTACTTC. It specifies CASSVAAGVGETQYF.

The V gene is TRBV30, the J gene TRBJ1-2; TRBD1 might be the D (6 bases). Per germline, CDR1 GTSNPN and CDR2 SVGIG (reference sequence). The germline V and J ends were trimmed by 8 bases and 4 bases, with 11 bases remaining between them. This CDR3 region has 11 residues. The CDR3 nucleotides are TGTGCCGGAGGACAGACCTATGGCTACACCTTC. It yields the protein CAGGQTYGYTF.

V is TRBV9 and J is TRBJ2-5; D is undetermined. V was clipped by 0 bases and J by 5 bases, with 11 bases between them. The CDR3 is 14 residues long. The germline V gene encodes CDR1 SGDLS and CDR2 YYNGEE. This CDR3 is CASSVAGYAETQYF. CDR3 sequence (DNA): TGTGCCAGCAGCGTAGCCGGTTACGCGGAGACCCAGTACTTC.

This sequence joins TRBV7-3 and TRBJ2-1, with TRBD2 as a possible D gene (6 bases). This CDR3 is built from 15 residues. Trimming took off 5 bases at V and 0 bases at J, with 11 bases between the two ends. CDR1 is SGHTA, CDR2 FQGTGA, per germline. The CDR3 reads CASSAGRSSYNEQFF. The CDR3 DNA is TGTGCCAGCAGCGCGGGACGGAGCTCCTACAATGAGCAGTTCTTC.

The V call is TRBV5-6, the J call TRBJ1-6; possible D gene TRBD1, 6 bases. CDR1 SGHDT and CDR2 YYEEEE come from the germline V gene. CDR3 length equals 19 residues. V was cut by 4 bases and J by 9 bases, with 29 bases left in between. CDR3 protein: CASSPKTIVRGRHGSPLHF. Written as DNA, the CDR3 is TGTGCCAGCAGCCCAAAAACAATCGTGCGGGGGCGCCACGGTTCACCCCTCCACTTT.

There are a few counts of this clone. The V gene is TRBV6-6, the J gene TRBJ2-6; maybe TRBD1 (6 bases). The V and J ends lost 4 bases and 2 bases respectively, with 12 bases between them. The CDR3 spans 16 residues. Germline V gives CDR1 MNHNY, CDR2 SVGAGI (reference sequence). The CDR3 sequence: CASSFPTGTGANVLTF. CDR3 in DNA: TGTGCCAGCAGTTTCCCGACAGGCACTGGGGCCAACGTCCTGACTTTC.

The chain recombines TRBV5-1 with TRBJ2-7; 10 bases map to TRBD2. The V and J ends lost 2 bases and 2 bases, in that order; junction bases with no gene match: 4. Germline CDR1 SGHRS, CDR2 YFSETQ. There are 15 residues in the CDR3. For the CDR3, the DNA is TGCGCCAGCAGCTTTAGCGGGAGGCCTACCTACGAGCAGTACTTC. It specifies CASSFSGRPTYEQYF. Complete variable domain (other parts from reference TRBV5-1 and TRBJ2-7): KAGVTQTPRYLIKTRGQQVTLSCSPISGHRSVSWYQQTPGQGLQFLFEYFSETQRNKGNFPGRFSGRQFSNSRSEMNVSTLELGDSALYLCASSFSGRPTYEQYFGPGTRLTVT.

This clone occurred a few times. J is TRBJ2-4 and V is TRBV4-2; D might be TRBD2 (6 bases). The germline gives CDR1 LGHNA, CDR2 YNFKEQ. Trimming took off 2 bases at V and 14 bases at J, with 16 bases between the two ends. This CDR3 comprises 13 residues. The CDR3 protein is CASSQRGVHPEYF. The CDR3 DNA is TGTGCCAGCAGCCAACGCGGGGTCCACCCTGAGTACTTC.

The CDR3, as DNA: TGTGCCAGCAGCCCACAGGGACCGAGATTCCAAGAGACCCAGTACTTC. It translates to CASSPQGPRFQETQYF. The rearrangement links TRBV7-3 to TRBJ2-5, with a possible D match to TRBD1 (6 bases). V lost 5 bases and J lost 1, with 17 bases in between. The length of the CDR3 is 16 residues. The germline gives CDR1 SGHTA, CDR2 FQGTGA.

This CDR3 reads CASSYPPGLAGTSTDTQYF. The CDR3 DNA is TGTGCCAGCAGTTACCCCCCGGGACTAGCGGGGACTAGCACAGATACGCAGTATTTT. This chain links TRBV5-5 with TRBJ2-3; 13 bases fit TRBD2. Trimming removed 5 bases from V and 0 bases from J; junction bases left unmatched: 12. Germline lookup yields CDR1 SGHKS and CDR2 YYEKEE (reference sequence). This CDR3 region has 19 residues.

V is TRBV15 and J is TRBJ2-5, with TRBD2 matching over 7 bases. The J call is doubtful: the DNA matches TRBJ2-7 better. The CDR3 runs to 15 residues. The germline V gene encodes CDR1 LNHNV and CDR2 YYDKDF (reference sequence). The CDR3 loop is CATSREASGSYEQYF. The CDR3 coding sequence is TGTGCCACCAGCAGAGAGGCTAGCGGCTCCTACGAGCAGTACTTC.